What follows are 21 T cell receptor beta chains derived from one specimen sequenced in a study of cytomegalovirus exposure and HLA in healthy donors. 13 Jbeta primers and 60 Vbeta primers were used for the PCR. This table comes from immunoSEQ multiplex PCR, and its TCRdb copy is limited to in-frame clones, with some not included. The table has about 130,000 clones, 81% seen once; the top ten hold approximately 4%. Sequenced material: PBMCs. The receptors were sampled from a man aged 18 to 29 in good health and CMV-seropositive.

The CDR3 loop is CASATGRNQPQHF. The CDR3 DNA sequence: TGTGCCAGCGCGACAGGGAGGAATCAGCCCCAGCATTTT. J is TRBJ1-5 and V is TRBV2; 7 nucleotides line up with TRBD1. The CDR3 totals 13 residues. Germline V gene data show CDR1 as SNHLY and CDR2 as FYNNEI. Trimming cost V 8 bases and J 4 bases; bases outside gene matches: 5.

The rearrangement links TRBV7-2 to TRBJ2-2, with 7 bases identical to TRBD2. The CDR3 length is 18 residues. Trimming removed 5 bases from V and 2 bases from J; junction bases left unmatched: 14. Germline assignment: CDR1 SGHTA and CDR2 FQGNSA. The CDR3 nucleotides are TGTGCCAGCAGCCGCGCGATTGGGGGAGGGCCAAACACCGGGGAGCTGTTTTTT. Amino acids: CASSRAIGGGPNTGELFF.

The table lists this clone with a few counts. The DNA of the CDR3 is TGTGCCGCACAGGGGGCACCACTTGGAGGCTACACCTTC. Its protein product is CAAQGAPLGGYTF. This rearrangement joins TRBV6-6 to TRBJ1-2, with 9 bases fitting TRBD1. This CDR3 is built from 13 residues. CDR1 and CDR2 from the germline V gene are MNHNY and SVGAGI (reference sequence). Losses at the gene ends were 11 bases for V and 8 bases for J; bases not matched to a gene: 12.

The chain joins TRBV6-1 to TRBJ2-5, with D possibly matching TRBD1 (6 bases). This CDR3 has 12 amino acids. Germline values: CDR1 MNHNS, CDR2 SASEGT. V lost 7 bases and J lost 5, with 11 bases in between. CDR3 sequence: CASTRGWETQYF. The CDR3 coding sequence is TGTGCCAGCACCAGGGGTTGGGAGACCCAGTACTTC.

The gene calls are TRBV19 and TRBJ1-6; tentative D call: TRBD1 (5 bases). Between the trimmed V and J ends, which lost 3 bases and 6 bases, there was a span of 12 bases. In germline, CDR1 is LNHDA, CDR2 SQIVND (reference sequence). This CDR3 comprises 15 residues. The CDR3 nucleotides are TGTGCCAGTAGTATCCGGCAGGGAGGTAATTCACCCCTCCACTTT. It specifies CASSIRQGGNSPLHF.

Only one count was recorded for this clone. The gene calls are TRBV5-8 and TRBJ2-5; D is possibly TRBD2 (6 bases). V was pared by 0 bases and J by 4 bases, with 19 bases between. This CDR3 region has 17 residues. Germline CDR1 SGHTS, CDR2 YDEGEE. CDR3 bases: TGTGCCAGCAGCTTGGGGAGGGTTTCGTCGAGCGGAGAGACCCAGTACTTC. Translation: CASSLGRVSSSGETQYF.

The V gene is TRBV29-1, the J gene TRBJ1-1; D is possibly TRBD1 (6 bases). V lost 3 bases and J lost 3, with 11 bases in between. CDR1 and CDR2 (germline): SQVTM, ANQGSEA. The CDR3 extends over 13 amino acids. The CDR3 loop is CSVDRGSDTEAFF. DNA for the CDR3: TGCAGCGTTGATAGGGGGTCGGACACTGAAGCTTTCTTT.

V and J are TRBV6-1 and TRBJ2-3; D is undetermined. This CDR3 has 9 amino acids. Germline V gene data show CDR1 as MNHNS and CDR2 as SASEGT. With 0 bases removed from V and 14 bases from J, the gap between germline ends came to 3 bases. The CDR3 sequence: CASSEAAYF. The CDR3 DNA reads TGTGCCAGCAGTGAAGCAGCGTATTTT.

The genes are TRBV30 and TRBJ1-1; D possibly corresponds to TRBD1 (5 bases). Germline V lookup: CDR1 GTSNPN, CDR2 SVGIG (reference sequence). Trimming removed 2 bases at V and 4 bases at J, with 8 bases between. The CDR3 sequence is 12 residues long. CDR3 sequence: CAWSQGSTEAFF. The CDR3 DNA follows: TGTGCCTGGAGTCAGGGAAGCACTGAAGCTTTCTTT.

The CDR3 coding sequence is TGTGCCAGCAGGGGAGGGGCGGGATCCGGGGAGCTGTTTTTT. Translation gives CASRGGAGSGELFF. V is TRBV4-2 and J is TRBJ2-2; 7 bases fit TRBD2. V lost 6 bases and J lost 6; bases outside the gene matches: 7. There are 14 residues in the CDR3. From germline, CDR1 is LGHNA and CDR2 YNFKEQ.

About this clone itself: Other DNA variants within this sample encode the same CDR3. The chain couples TRBV2 to TRBJ1-2; the D gene is possibly TRBD1 (6 bases). The V end lost 3 bases, the J end lost 2 bases, and 10 bases lay between the germline ends. The length of the CDR3 is 14 residues. Germline V lookup: CDR1 SNHLY, CDR2 FYNNEI. This CDR3 reads CASSEGGANYGYTF. The DNA for the CDR3 is TGTGCCAGCAGTGAGGGGGGGGCGAACTATGGCTACACCTTC.

The CDR3 nucleotides are TGTGCCCCCGAACCCTCCAGATCGCCGCCGAACTATGGCTACACCTTC. Its protein is CAPEPSRSPPNYGYTF. The V gene is TRBV10-3, the J gene TRBJ1-2; D is unclear. Germline assignment: CDR1 ENHRY and CDR2 SYGVKD. V gave up 11 bases and J gave up 2 bases, with 24 bases separating them. This CDR3 has 16 amino acids.

V gene TRBV15 combines with J gene TRBJ2-7, with D unresolved. The CDR3 has 14 residues. The germline gives CDR1 LNHNV, CDR2 YYDKDF (reference sequence). Trimming cost V 0 bases and J 3 bases, with 9 bases left between them. CDR3 protein: CATSRDSGIYEQYF. The CDR3 DNA reads TGTGCCACCAGCAGAGATTCGGGTATCTACGAGCAGTACTTC.

The DNA for the CDR3 is TGTGCCAGCAGGACGATCACGGGCGGCGGGAATTCACCCCTCCACTTT. Translation: CASRTITGGGNSPLHF. This chain connects TRBV28 to TRBJ1-6; D is ambiguous. V was trimmed by 6 bases and J by 7 bases, leaving 19 bases between them. Germline lookup yields CDR1 MDHEN and CDR2 SYDVKM. The CDR3 runs 16 residues.

The rearrangement joins TRBV27 to TRBJ1-2; D is undetermined. CDR3 length: 15 residues. V was pared by 0 bases and J by 0 bases, with 8 bases between. Per germline, CDR1 MNHEY and CDR2 SMNVEV (reference sequence). The DNA for the CDR3 is TGTGCCAGCAGTTTATCTACACCGACTAACTATGGCTACACCTTC. It translates to CASSLSTPTNYGYTF.

J is TRBJ2-2 and V is TRBV9; TRBD1 aligns across 8 bases. Per germline, CDR1 SGDLS and CDR2 YYNGEE. The CDR3 is made up of 15 amino acids. Trimming removed 4 bases from V and 3 bases from J; junction bases left unmatched: 5. CDR3 sequence: CASSRPTGDTGELFF. DNA of the CDR3: TGTGCCAGCAGCCGACCGACAGGGGACACCGGGGAGCTGTTTTTT.

The rearrangement joins TRBV7-8 to TRBJ2-3; a possible D gene is TRBD2 (7 bases). The CDR3 is 14 residues long. Trimming pared 5 bases from V and 4 bases from J, leaving 13 bases between. In germline, CDR1 is SGHVS, CDR2 FQNEAQ. CDR3 loop: CASSQEGGADTQYF. The DNA of the CDR3 is TGTGCCAGCAGCCAAGAGGGGGGGGCAGATACGCAGTATTTT. The whole variable domain, filled in from reference TRBV7-8 and TRBJ2-3, reads GAGVSQSPRYKVAKRGQDVALRCDPISGHVSLFWYQQALGQGPEFLTYFQNEAQLDKSGLPSDRFFAERPEGSVSTLKIQRTQQEDSAVYLCASSQEGGADTQYFGPGTRLTVL.

In regard to this clone: Relative to the germline gene, one junction end is altered; a read error may explain this. Other DNA sequences in the sample encode the same CDR3. This rearrangement joins TRBV5-4 to TRBJ1-2; D possibly corresponds to TRBD1 (6 bases). The CDR3 is made up of 15 amino acids. Germline CDR1 reads SGHNT; CDR2 reads YYREEE (reference sequence). Written as DNA, the CDR3 is TGTGCCAGCAGCTTGGACAGGGTCGGTAACTATGGTTACACCTTC. Amino acids: CASSLDRVGNYGYTF.

The chain links TRBV4-2 to TRBJ1-4; the match to TRBD1 covers 9 bases. Per the germline V gene, CDR1 is LGHNA and CDR2 is YNFKEQ. J lost 5 bases, V lost 5 bases, and 3 bases had no gene match. This CDR3 comprises 14 residues. CDR3 nucleotides: TGTGCCAGCAGCTACGACAGGGGGAATGAAAAACTGTTTTTT. Translated: CASSYDRGNEKLFF.

The J gene is TRBJ2-7, the V gene TRBV4-2, with 8 bases aligning to TRBD2. Germline lookup yields CDR1 LGHNA and CDR2 YNFKEQ. J was trimmed by 3 bases and V by 0 bases; bases with no gene match: 4. The CDR3 covers 15 residues. The CDR3 DNA reads as TGTGCCAGCAGCCAAGAGCGGGGACTAGGCTACGAGCAGTACTTC. Its translation: CASSQERGLGYEQYF.

The table lists this clone with a few counts. V and J are TRBV10-3 and TRBJ2-3; D is perhaps TRBD2 (5 bases). The V end lost 11 bases, the J end lost 2 bases, and 20 bases lay between the germline ends. Per the germline V gene, CDR1 is ENHRY and CDR2 is SYGVKD. This CDR3 has 15 residues. The CDR3 coding sequence is TGTGCCGGCTCGACTATTCCAGGAAACACAGATACGCAGTATTTT. Protein product: CAGSTIPGNTDTQYF.